Sequencing of this TCR beta chain was carried out in a study of CD8 T cells in Susac syndrome. A single count supports this clonotype. The antigen is unknown. With random hexamers, reverse transcription was performed on about 0.45 to 1 ug of RNA. One entry per CDR3 protein, called by TCRdb with MiXCR from the immunoSEQ multiplex PCR reads. Among hundreds of thousands of distinct CDR3 sequences listed, 65% to 90% were seen once. Treatment-naive patients with stable or active relapsing-remitting disease served as multiple sclerosis controls. This CDR3 comprises 15 residues. Germline trimming cut 3 bases from V and 0 bases from J; bases unmatched to any gene: 8. Germline CDR1 is DFQATT and CDR2 is SNEGSKA (reference sequence). Overall study findings and caveats: As acknowledged by the study, its TCR sequencing and HLA analysis included a relatively small number of individuals.

The chain recombines TRBV20-1 with TRBJ2-7; TRBD2 agrees at 7 bases. The sample was CD8+ T cells from PBMCs. The receptor comes from a human donor with multiple sclerosis. The CDR3 protein is CSARGLAVPSYEQYF. DNA of the CDR3: TGCAGTGCTAGGGGTCTAGCGGTACCCTCCTACGAGCAGTACTTC.